Listed here are 15 T cell receptor beta chains from one sample, sequenced in a study of blood T cell repertoires in COVID-19. The method was immunoSEQ multiplex PCR; TCRdb's version includes in-frame clones alone and lacks a portion of them. The repertoire holds roughly 91,000 clones, with approximately 79% as singletons. The material sequenced was peripheral blood. All receptors derive from a man aged 65-85 years with acute or convalescent COVID-19.

A remark on this clone: Compared with germline, one end of the junction differs, possibly owing to a read error. The CDR3 DNA reads as TGCGCCAGCAGCTTGAATAGGGACAGGTCGAATTTT. Amino acids: CASSLNRDRSNF. The J gene is TRBJ2-3, the V gene TRBV5-1; TRBD1 matches at 8 bases. Per germline, CDR1 SGHRS and CDR2 YFSETQ. This CDR3 is 12 amino acids long.

The V gene is TRBV11-2, the J gene TRBJ2-3, with D unresolved. V lost 5 bases and J 2 bases, leaving 14 bases between the germline ends. The V gene's germline CDR1 is SGHAT and CDR2 FQNNGV. The CDR3 spans 15 residues. The CDR3 DNA is TGTGCCAGCAGCCCCACCAGGATCCCCACAGATACGCAGTATTTT. It codes for CASSPTRIPTDTQYF.

The chain recombines TRBV4-2 with TRBJ2-3; D might be TRBD2 (6 bases). The V end was cut by 4 bases, the J end by 5 bases, with 16 bases between. The CDR3 loop spans 15 amino acids. CDR1 is LGHNA, CDR2 YNFKEQ, per germline. The CDR3 loop reads CASSPGTPGVDTQYF. The CDR3 DNA reads as TGTGCCAGCAGCCCCGGGACTCCGGGGGTAGATACGCAGTATTTT.

A single count supports this clone. This chain joins TRBV19 and TRBJ2-3, with 7 bases lining up with TRBD1. The V segment lost 1 base and the J segment 10 bases; nucleotides outside the gene matches: 2. Germline loops: CDR1 LNHDA, CDR2 SQIVND (reference sequence). This CDR3 is built from 12 residues. In DNA form, the CDR3 reads TGTGCCAGTAGTATAGGAGGGGGCGCGCAGTATTTT. Encoded protein: CASSIGGGAQYF.

As for this clone: One junction end does not reproduce the germline sequence, and a read error may be involved. This CDR3 is CASSLEGVQVLHRGAVF. The CDR3 DNA reads TGTGCCAGCAGCTTAGAGGGGGTTCAGGTCCTGCACCGGGGAGCTGTTTTT. The chain carries TRBV7-8 and TRBJ2-2; the D gene is possibly TRBD1 (6 bases). Germline CDR1 reads SGHVS; CDR2 reads FQNEAQ. CDR3 length: 17 residues.

The J gene is TRBJ2-1, the V gene TRBV4-1; possibly TRBD2 for D (6 bases). The CDR3 is made up of 15 amino acids. The V end was cut by 2 bases, the J end by 1 base, with 9 bases between. In germline, CDR1 is MGHRA, CDR2 YSYEKL. The CDR3 DNA reads TGCGCCAGCAGCCAACACGGGGGATCCTACAATGAGCAGTTCTTC. Translating it yields CASSQHGGSYNEQFF.

The CDR3 is CASSLAVAGGLETQYF. The CDR3 coding sequence is TGTGCCAGCAGCTTAGCGGTAGCGGGGGGGCTGGAGACCCAGTACTTC. The chain couples TRBV7-6 to TRBJ2-5, with 11 nucleotides matching TRBD2. Germline CDR1 reads SGHVS; CDR2 reads FNYEAQ. Unmatched junction bases numbered 5, after V lost 0 bases and J lost 5 bases. There are 16 residues in the CDR3.

The sample holds one count of this clone. CDR3 sequence reads: CASSASAGDTDTQYF. The CDR3 DNA sequence: TGTGCCAGCAGCGCTAGCGCGGGGGATACAGATACGCAGTATTTT. The chain uses TRBV7-9 and TRBJ2-3, with TRBD2 identical over 7 bases. V shed 5 bases, J shed 3 bases, and the junction held 8 bases outside the gene matches. The germline V gene has CDR1 SEHNR and CDR2 FQNEAQ (reference sequence). The CDR3 extends over 15 amino acids.

This chain uses TRBV5-4 with TRBJ2-2; 8 bases match TRBD1. The CDR3 totals 14 residues. Looked up from germline, CDR1 is SGHNT and CDR2 is YYREEE (reference sequence). Germline trimming cut 5 bases from V and 6 bases from J; bases unmatched to any gene: 6. CDR3 DNA sequence: TGTGCCAGCAGGAATAGACAGGGGCCCGGGGAGCTGTTTTTT. It specifies CASRNRQGPGELFF.

This chain uses TRBV11-2 with TRBJ1-2; D call uncertain. The CDR3 extends over 14 amino acids. The V and J ends lost 0 bases and 7 bases respectively, with 12 bases between them. Germline loops: CDR1 SGHAT, CDR2 FQNNGV. The DNA for the CDR3 is TGTGCCAGCAGCTTAGATCGTGGTTCGAGTGGCTACACCTTC. Translation: CASSLDRGSSGYTF.

This chain connects TRBV4-1 to TRBJ2-3; 7 positions match TRBD2. From germline, CDR1 is MGHRA and CDR2 YSYEKL. V was clipped by 7 bases and J by 3 bases; unmatched bases: 13. CDR3 length: 16 amino acids. Here the CDR3 reads CASTPVEAGLTDTQYF. CDR3 nucleotides: TGCGCCAGCACTCCAGTAGAAGCGGGGCTGACAGATACGCAGTATTTT.

The chain links TRBV19 to TRBJ1-3; D may be TRBD1 (5 bases). V was cut by 3 bases and J by 3 bases, with 12 bases left in between. This CDR3 contains 15 residues. Germline lookup yields CDR1 LNHDA and CDR2 SQIVND (reference sequence). DNA for the CDR3: TGTGCCAGTAGTATCGGGGACTTTGTTGGAAACACCATATATTTT. Translation: CASSIGDFVGNTIYF.

The J gene is TRBJ2-1, the V gene TRBV14, with 10 positions matching TRBD2. V lost 4 bases, J lost 6 bases, and 6 bases stayed unmatched. This CDR3 has 15 residues. From germline, CDR1 is SGHDN and CDR2 FVKESK. CDR3 in amino acids: CASSPLAGARNEQFF. The CDR3 DNA follows: TGTGCCAGCAGCCCGCTAGCGGGGGCACGCAATGAGCAGTTCTTC. The full variable domain, rest sourced from reference TRBV14 and TRBJ2-1, is EAGVTQFPSHSVIEKGQTVTLRCDPISGHDNLYWYRRVMGKEIKFLLHFVKESKQDESGMPNNRFLAERTGGTYSTLKVQPAELEDSGVYFCASSPLAGARNEQFFGPGTRLTVL.

The rearrangement joins TRBV14 to TRBJ2-2; D call uncertain. The ends were cut back, 1 base at V and 7 bases at J, with 7 bases in the middle. Germline V lookup: CDR1 SGHDN, CDR2 FVKESK. The CDR3 is made up of 13 amino acids. The CDR3 sequence: CASSQALRGELFF. The CDR3 DNA is TGTGCCAGCAGCCAAGCTCTCCGCGGGGAGCTGTTTTTT.

The V gene is TRBV2, the J gene TRBJ1-5; 7 positions agree with TRBD1. From germline, CDR1 is SNHLY and CDR2 FYNNEI. The trim removed 2 bases at V and 7 bases at J, leaving 5 bases unmatched. The CDR3 runs to 14 residues. CDR3 nucleotides: TGTGCCAGCAGTGAAAGGACAGGCCGGCAGCCCCAGCATTTT. Its protein is CASSERTGRQPQHF.